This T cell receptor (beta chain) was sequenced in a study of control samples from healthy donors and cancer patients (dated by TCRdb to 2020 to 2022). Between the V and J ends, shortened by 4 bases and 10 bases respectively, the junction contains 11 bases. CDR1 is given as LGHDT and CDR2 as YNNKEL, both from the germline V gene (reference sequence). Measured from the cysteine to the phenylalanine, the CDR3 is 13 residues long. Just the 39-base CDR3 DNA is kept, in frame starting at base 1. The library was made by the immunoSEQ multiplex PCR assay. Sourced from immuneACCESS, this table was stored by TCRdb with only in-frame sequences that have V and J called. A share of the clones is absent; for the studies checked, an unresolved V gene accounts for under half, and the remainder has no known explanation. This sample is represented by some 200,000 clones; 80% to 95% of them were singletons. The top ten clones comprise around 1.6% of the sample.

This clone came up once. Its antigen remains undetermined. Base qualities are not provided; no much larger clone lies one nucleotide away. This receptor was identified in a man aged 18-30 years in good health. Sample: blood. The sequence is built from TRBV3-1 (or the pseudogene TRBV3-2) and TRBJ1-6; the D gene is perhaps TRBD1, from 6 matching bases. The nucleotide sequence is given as TGTGCCAGCAGCCGAACAGGGTTCTCACCCCTCCACTTT. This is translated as CASSRTGFSPLHF.